A single sample gave rise to the 27 T cell receptor beta chains below, sequenced in a study of cytomegalovirus exposure and HLA in healthy donors. Clones were read by immunoSEQ multiplex PCR, and TCRdb kept only the in-frame ones, dropping some. Found here are 150,000 to 200,000 clones, approximately 86% of them singletons; the top ten hold around 2.3%. Source material: PBMCs. The receptors here all came from a woman under 30 in good health and CMV-seronegative.

J is TRBJ2-5 and V is TRBV20-1; D perhaps matches TRBD2 (6 bases). CDR1 and CDR2 (germline): DFQATT, SNEGSKA (reference sequence). This CDR3 comprises 11 residues. V lost 6 bases, J lost 5 bases, and 10 bases lay in between. The CDR3: CSAGRGETQYF. CDR3 sequence (DNA): TGCAGTGCAGGACGGGGGGAGACCCAGTACTTC.

This clone was detected once. The chain is built from TRBV5-1 and TRBJ2-7, with TRBD1 matching 10 bases. Looked up from germline, CDR1 is SGHRS and CDR2 is YFSETQ. The ends lost 5 bases at V and 0 bases at J; junction bases unmatched: 5. The CDR3 extends over 15 amino acids. The CDR3 DNA sequence: TGCGCCAGCAGTACAGGGACAGGGGTCTCCTACGAGCAGTACTTC. It yields the protein CASSTGTGVSYEQYF. The full variable domain, rest sourced from reference TRBV5-1 and TRBJ2-7, is KAGVTQTPRYLIKTRGQQVTLSCSPISGHRSVSWYQQTPGQGLQFLFEYFSETQRNKGNFPGRFSGRQFSNSRSEMNVSTLELGDSALYLCASSTGTGVSYEQYFGPGTRLTVT.

This clone was seen more than once but under ten times. The chain joins TRBV5-1 to TRBJ2-1; 7 bases map to TRBD2. CDR3 length: 14 residues. Germline-derived CDR1 and CDR2 are SGHRS and YFSETQ. V shed 4 bases, J shed 3 bases, and the junction held 4 bases outside the gene matches. The CDR3 bases are TGCGCCAGCAGCGATCTAGCGGACTACAATGAGCAGTTCTTC. Its translation is CASSDLADYNEQFF.

The chain couples TRBV28 to TRBJ2-7, with D uncertain. Per the germline V gene, CDR1 is MDHEN and CDR2 is SYDVKM. This CDR3 comprises 12 residues. The germline V and J ends were trimmed by 5 bases and 2 bases, with 7 bases remaining between them. The CDR3 nucleotides are TGTGCCAGCAGTCCCCCCACCTACGAGCAGTACTTC. This gives the protein CASSPPTYEQYF.

This CDR3 is CASRRQGATGELFF. The CDR3 DNA sequence: TGTGCCAGCAGAAGACAGGGGGCCACCGGGGAGCTGTTTTTT. The V call is TRBV6-4, the J call TRBJ2-2, with 10 bases aligning to TRBD1. V was pared by 6 bases and J by 4 bases, with 2 bases of the junction left unmatched. Germline V lookup: CDR1 MRHNA, CDR2 SNTAGT. The length of the CDR3 is 14 residues.

This sequence joins TRBV6-4 and TRBJ1-5; possibly TRBD1 for D (5 bases). The V end lost 2 bases, the J end lost 2 bases, and 7 bases lay between the germline ends. Germline CDR1 and CDR2: MRHNA and SNTAGT. This CDR3 contains 14 residues. CDR3 coding DNA: TGTGCCAGCAGTGACCAAGGGGGCAATCAGCCCCAGCATTTT. It is translated as CASSDQGGNQPQHF.

The CDR3 loop reads CASSFLDYRQETQYF. The CDR3 region has the DNA TGTGCCAGCAGCTTCTTGGACTATCGCCAAGAGACCCAGTACTTC. The chain is built from TRBV11-2 and TRBJ2-5, with TRBD2 as a possible D gene (6 bases). This CDR3 has 15 residues. Germline loops: CDR1 SGHAT, CDR2 FQNNGV. Trimming cost V 3 bases and J 1 base, with 12 bases left between them.

The sample holds a few counts of this clone. This sequence joins TRBV7-2 and TRBJ2-7; no clear D. Germline CDR1 is SGHTA and CDR2 is FQGNSA. Trimming left V 0 bases short and J 2 bases short, with 8 bases between. The CDR3 has 14 amino acids. The CDR3 DNA reads TGTGCCAGCAGCTTAGCGGGCAGGACCTACGAGCAGTACTTC. It encodes CASSLAGRTYEQYF. Looking up the rest from reference TRBV7-2 and TRBJ2-7 gives the full variable domain: GAGVSQSPSNKVTEKGKDVELRCDPISGHTALYWYRQSLGQGLEFLIYFQGNSAPDKSGLPSDRFSAERTGGSVSTLTIQRTQQEDSAVYLCASSLAGRTYEQYFGPGTRLTVT.

The CDR3 region has the DNA TGTGCCAGCAGCTTAAACACTGAAGCTTTCTTT. Translation gives CASSLNTEAFF. The chain carries TRBV14 and TRBJ1-1; no clear D. CDR3 length: 11 amino acids. With 5 bases removed from V and 2 bases from J, the gap between germline ends came to 3 bases. Germline V gene data show CDR1 as SGHDN and CDR2 as FVKESK.

V gene TRBV4-1 combines with J gene TRBJ2-1; D is perhaps TRBD1 (5 bases). In germline, CDR1 is MGHRA, CDR2 YSYEKL. The CDR3 consists of 14 residues. The V end was cut by 1 base, the J end by 13 bases, with 17 bases between. Written as DNA, the CDR3 is TGCGCCAGCAGCCAAGGGGGCGGTGCCCCCTCTCAGTTCTTC. This codes for CASSQGGGAPSQFF.

DNA for the CDR3: TGCAGCGTTGCAAATAGGGCATTAAGGGAGTCCTACGAGCAGTACTTC. This sequence encodes CSVANRALRESYEQYF. The rearrangement joins TRBV29-1 to TRBJ2-7, with D tentatively TRBD2 (5 bases). Germline-derived CDR1 and CDR2 are SQVTM and ANQGSEA. The CDR3 has 16 residues. The V end was cut by 4 bases, the J end by 1 base, with 20 bases between.

V gene TRBV9 combines with J gene TRBJ2-5; D possibly corresponds to TRBD2 (7 bases). CDR3 length: 15 amino acids. Between the trimmed V and J ends, which lost 3 bases and 1 base, there was a span of 13 bases. CDR1 is SGDLS, CDR2 YYNGEE, per germline. The CDR3 region has the DNA TGTGCCAGCAGCGCGGGAGGCAGGGGCCAAGAGACCCAGTACTTC. Translated, it gives CASSAGGRGQETQYF.

The chain is built from TRBV7-8 and TRBJ2-2; TRBD2 might be the D (6 bases). Germline V lookup: CDR1 SGHVS, CDR2 FQNEAQ. V was trimmed by 3 bases and J by 5 bases, leaving 16 bases between them. CDR3 length: 16 amino acids. The CDR3 protein is CASSLEGPRETGELFF. The DNA of the CDR3 is TGTGCCAGCAGCTTGGAGGGGCCGAGAGAGACCGGGGAGCTGTTTTTT.

The chain has TRBV2 and TRBJ2-5; 9 bases fit TRBD2. After removal of 8 bases from V and 5 bases from J, the junction contained 18 bases not matched to a gene. The CDR3 contains 17 residues. Germline CDR1 is SNHLY and CDR2 is FYNNEI. The CDR3 bases are TGTGCCAGCTCCACCTCGGCCACCGGACTAGCGACTGAGACCCAGTACTTC. As protein: CASSTSATGLATETQYF.

The chain recombines TRBV18 with TRBJ1-1; 8 bases line up with TRBD1. Losses at the gene ends were 2 bases for V and 0 bases for J; bases not matched to a gene: 2. The germline V gene has CDR1 KGHSH and CDR2 LQKENI. The CDR3 totals 15 residues. This CDR3 is CASSPGQGMNTEAFF. CDR3 DNA sequence: TGTGCCAGCTCACCAGGACAGGGAATGAACACTGAAGCTTTCTTT.

The chain's CDR3 is CASNRQGGNTIYF. CDR3 nucleotide sequence: TGTGCCAGTAATCGACAGGGGGGAAACACCATATATTTT. The chain carries TRBV19 and TRBJ1-3; 8 nucleotides match TRBD1. Germline V gives CDR1 LNHDA, CDR2 SQIVND (reference sequence). With 7 bases clipped from V and 4 bases from J, the junction kept 3 bases outside the gene matches. This CDR3 is 13 amino acids long.

The V call is TRBV2, the J call TRBJ1-1; D remains ambiguous. CDR3 length: 13 residues. Trimming cost V 8 bases and J 1 base, with 11 bases left between them. Germline-derived CDR1 and CDR2 are SNHLY and FYNNEI. The CDR3 coding sequence is TGTGCCAGCCCAACAAATACGAACACTGAAGCTTTCTTT. Translation: CASPTNTNTEAFF.

This clone was detected only a few times. The J gene is TRBJ2-7, the V gene TRBV4-2; D not certain. CDR1 and CDR2 from the germline V gene are LGHNA and YNFKEQ. The CDR3 spans 16 residues. Trimming removed 7 bases from V and 0 bases from J, with 19 bases in between. The CDR3 is CASTLRAGDSSYEQYF. DNA for the CDR3: TGTGCCAGCACCCTAAGAGCAGGCGATAGCTCCTACGAGCAGTACTTC.

V and J are TRBV5-8 and TRBJ1-5; no reliable D call. The germline V and J ends were trimmed by 0 bases and 11 bases, with 18 bases remaining between them. Germline CDR1 reads SGHTS; CDR2 reads YDEGEE. There are 15 residues in the CDR3. The CDR3 spells CASSLEEGSQKAQHF. The CDR3 nucleotides read TGTGCCAGCAGCTTGGAGGAGGGCTCTCAAAAGGCCCAGCATTTT.

Only one count was recorded for this clone. V is TRBV7-9 and J is TRBJ1-2, with a tentative D call TRBD1 (6 bases). V was clipped by 4 bases and J by 7 bases, with 22 bases between them. From germline, CDR1 is SEHNR and CDR2 FQNEAQ (reference sequence). This CDR3 is built from 16 residues. The CDR3 DNA reads as TGTGCCAGCAGCTCGATTTTCGTGTGGGGGCAATCTGGCTACACCTTC. Translating it yields CASSSIFVWGQSGYTF.

The CDR3 DNA is TGTGCCAGTGTCGGGACTAGCGGGAGTTGGGCTTCCTACGAGCAGTACTTC. Amino acids: CASVGTSGSWASYEQYF. The chain employs TRBV7-2 and TRBJ2-7, with 14 bases fitting TRBD2. With 9 bases clipped from V and 1 base from J, the junction kept 11 bases outside the gene matches. Germline V CDR1 and CDR2: SGHTA, FQGNSA. The CDR3 consists of 17 residues.

This clone is a singleton in its sample. The gene calls are TRBV5-1 and TRBJ1-2, with D perhaps TRBD1 (5 bases). The CDR3 is made up of 14 amino acids. The V and J ends lost 4 bases and 2 bases respectively, with 12 bases between them. Germline V gene sequence: CDR1 SGHRS, CDR2 YFSETQ. The CDR3 is CASSVTGTNYGYTF. Here the CDR3 DNA reads TGCGCCAGCAGCGTAACAGGTACCAACTATGGCTACACCTTC.

This chain links TRBV19 with TRBJ1-6, with 10 bases that match TRBD1. The CDR3 contains 16 residues. Germline V lookup: CDR1 LNHDA, CDR2 SQIVND (reference sequence). Trimming removed 5 bases from V and 4 bases from J; junction bases left unmatched: 5. For the CDR3, the DNA is TGTGCCAGTAGTGAGCGGACAGGGGGATATAATTCACCCCTCCACTTT. It yields the protein CASSERTGGYNSPLHF.

This chain joins TRBV18 and TRBJ2-7; D is perhaps TRBD1 (5 bases). Germline V gives CDR1 KGHSH, CDR2 LQKENI. The CDR3 sequence is 16 residues long. V shed 0 bases and J shed 2 bases, with 14 bases lying between them. The CDR3 DNA reads TGTGCCAGCTCACCACCGCAGGGTCTCCCCCCCTACGAGCAGTACTTC. This sequence encodes CASSPPQGLPPYEQYF. The full variable domain, rest sourced from reference TRBV18 and TRBJ2-7, is NAGVMQNPRHLVRRRGQEARLRCSPMKGHSHVYWYRQLPEEGLKFMVYLQKENIIDESGMPKERFSAEFPKEGPSILRIQQVVRGDSAAYFCASSPPQGLPPYEQYFGPGTRLTVT.

A remark on this clone: At one of its ends the junction is not consistent with the germline gene, which may arise from a read error. The chain links TRBV7-9 to TRBJ2-7; 16 positions agree with TRBD2. CDR1 SEHNR and CDR2 FQNEAQ come from the germline V gene (reference sequence). CDR3 length: 18 amino acids. For the CDR3, the DNA is TGTGCCAACAGCAGAGGGACTAGCGGGAGGGCCGTGACGGAAGAGCAGTACTTC. Amino acid sequence: CANSRGTSGRAVTEEQYF.

The chain joins TRBV18 to TRBJ2-7; D gene uncertain. V was pared by 3 bases and J by 2 bases, with 11 bases between. The CDR3 spans 14 residues. Germline V lookup: CDR1 KGHSH, CDR2 LQKENI. CDR3 loop: CASSPREATYEQYF. The CDR3 nucleotides are TGTGCCAGCTCACCTCGAGAGGCCACCTACGAGCAGTACTTC. The full variable domain, in which reference TRBV18 and TRBJ2-7 provide the parts outside the CDR3, is NAGVMQNPRHLVRRRGQEARLRCSPMKGHSHVYWYRQLPEEGLKFMVYLQKENIIDESGMPKERFSAEFPKEGPSILRIQQVVRGDSAAYFCASSPREATYEQYFGPGTRLTVT.

This clone was recorded once. V gene TRBV25-1 combines with J gene TRBJ1-1; TRBD1 might be the D (6 bases). The CDR3 spans 13 residues. V was clipped by 4 bases and J by 1 base, with 7 bases between them. CDR1 is MGHDK, CDR2 SYGVNS, per germline. The CDR3 region is CASSAQGNTEAFF. The CDR3 DNA reads TGTGCCAGCAGTGCACAGGGGAACACTGAAGCTTTCTTT.